Many counts were recorded for the clone carrying this TCR beta chain. These data are taken from a study of T cells in Graves' hyperthyroidism and ophthalmopathy. Germline CDR1 MNHEY, CDR2 SVGEGT. The CDR3 extends over 18 amino acids. With V trimmed by 2 bases and J by 3 bases, 9 bases remained unmatched. Using RNA transcripts as the source, TCR beta CDR3 regions were amplified. In the first-round RT-PCR of the TCR CDR3, the HTBI primer set was used. TCRdb passed the multiplex PCR reads through MiXCR, listing each CDR3 protein once. Altogether 300,000 to 500,000 distinct CDR3 sequences are present, more than 13% being singletons, with the ten largest covering 32%.

The TCR sequence derives from a woman in her 30s with Graves' hyperthyroidism. The chain links TRBV6-2 or TRBV6-3 to TRBJ2-2; TRBD2 agrees at 10 bases. The sequencing sample was made of blood. In DNA form, the CDR3 reads TGTGCCAGCAGTTACCTCCAGCGGGAGGGCCGGGACACCGGGGAGCTGTTTTTT. It translates to CASSYLQREGRDTGELFF.